The present entry profiles one T cell receptor (beta chain) with its context. Profiling of TCR beta VDJ combinations and CDR3 sequences used genomic DNA as template. Via MiXCR, TCRdb re-called the reads, giving one row per CDR3 protein. This repertoire shows under 200,000 distinct CDR3 sequences, roughly half found once; its top ten account for approximately 9.4%. An expansion of CD8+CD57+ cells by flow cytometry had been shown in patients chosen for sequencing. Every patient was diagnosed with severe acquired aplastic anemia. This entry belongs to a study of CD8+CD57+ T cells in acquired aplastic anemia. V shed 3 bases and J shed 1 base, with 18 bases lying between them. There are 17 residues in the CDR3.

The specimen sequenced was sorted CD4+, CD8+, or CD8+CD57+ T cells (not recorded which) from PBMCs. The V and J genes are TRBV12-3 or TRBV12-4 and TRBJ2-5; D might be TRBD1 or TRBD2, each matching 5 bases. The sequence derives from a human donor with aplastic anemia. Here the CDR3 DNA reads TGTGCCAGCAGTTTCCGGGGCGAGCGGAGGCTCCAAGAGACCCAGTACTTC. This translates into CASSFRGERRLQETQYF.